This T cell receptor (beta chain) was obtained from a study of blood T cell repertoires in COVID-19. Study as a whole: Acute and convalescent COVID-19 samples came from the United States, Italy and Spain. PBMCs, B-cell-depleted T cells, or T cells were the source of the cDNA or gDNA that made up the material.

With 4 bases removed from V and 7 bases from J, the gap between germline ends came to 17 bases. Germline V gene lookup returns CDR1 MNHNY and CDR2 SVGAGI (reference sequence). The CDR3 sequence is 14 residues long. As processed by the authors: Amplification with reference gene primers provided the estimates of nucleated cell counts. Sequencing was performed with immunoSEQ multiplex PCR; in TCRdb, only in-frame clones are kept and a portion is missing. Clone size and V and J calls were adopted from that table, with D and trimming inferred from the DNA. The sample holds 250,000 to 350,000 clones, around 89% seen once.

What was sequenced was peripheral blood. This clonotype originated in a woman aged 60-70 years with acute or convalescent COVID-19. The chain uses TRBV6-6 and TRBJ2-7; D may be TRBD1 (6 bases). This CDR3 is CASSFRDNQGEQYF. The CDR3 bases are TGTGCCAGCAGTTTCCGGGACAACCAGGGGGAGCAGTACTTC.